This TCR beta chain comes out of a study of human T cells and chemical hapten exposure (dated by TCRdb to the early 2020s). With regard to the full study: For sensitization, 2% DPC in acetone was applied to a 2 cm by 2 cm area of upper inner arm skin. Weekly therapeutic DPC doses were additionally applied to the scalp of patients throughout the roughly 25-week study period. Patch testing was done on the upper back using Finn chambers containing 0.01% DPC, and results were scored after 6 days according to International Contact Dermatitis Research Group standards. The patient cohort, mostly female, included alopecia areata with under or over 50% scalp involvement, alopecia totalis and alopecia universalis. Libraries were pooled for sequencing, and per-sample TCR yields varied mainly because of small differences in library volumes within the pool. Peripheral blood TCR repertoire changes were tracked in vivo in alopecia patients during primary and secondary sensitization to the hapten diphenylcyclopropenone (DPC). Blood was sampled from patients pre-sensitization (week 0) and at 2, 6 and about 24 weeks after DPC sensitization. For TCR sequencing, blood came from 25 to 35 alopecia patients at anywhere from one to four time points (pre-sensitization, 2, 6 and 24 weeks).

This clonotype was found a few times. Its antigen target is currently unknown. Base qualities are not at hand, and no much larger clone is one base apart. Results the study describes overall, beyond this receptor: Because all patients had alopecia, a presumed autoimmune disease, the immune response of the patients might differ from that of healthy individuals. Expanded TCRs formed significantly more large CDR3 similarity clusters than pre-sensitization or healthy control sets, consistent with antigen-driven responses. DPC sensitization did not change the number of TCRs with a frequency above 1 in 1000, and there was no evidence of changes in global repertoire structure. The number of PT1 expanded TCRs positively correlated with patch test score, significant at thresholds 8, 16 and 32 but not 4. Repeated subsampling changed both the strength of the expansion versus patch-test correlation and the threshold at which the correlation became significant.

Taken with the paper, the label for time point translates to: pre-sensitization, week 0. The intended sense of this specimen's treatment or condition label: therapeutic diphenylcyclopropenone sensitization with weekly scalp DPC. At each patch-test visit, blood was drawn before the patch test was applied. To be eligible, patients had to be aged 18 to 70, diagnosed with alopecia and judged suitable for DPC therapy, while pregnant patients were excluded. Total RNA was extracted from unfractionated whole blood that had been collected in Tempus Blood RNA tubes. Preparation of the library involved RACE. The sequencer listed for this sample is NextSeq 500. Library preparation attached unique molecular identifiers to individual cDNA molecules for quantitative, reproducible TCR counting. From each blood RNA sample, both TCR alpha and TCR beta chains were sequenced. As for the authors' bioinformatics: A median of about 100,000 TCRs per sample was observed, with a range of 23,224 to 690,600. The Decombinator software suite was used to annotate V, J and CDR3 in the TCR reads. For PS versus PT1 abundance plots, all samples were subsampled to the same number of TCRs (28,000). TCRs were defined as expanded if absent before sensitization and observed at least eight times at the 2-week time point. TCRdb handled the public reads itself, with Q25 trimming in fastp and clone calling in MiXCR, and kept productive beta chains. One record per CDR3 amino acid sequence lists the most common genes and DNA. V and J calls and clone size were set by TCRdb, not the authors. The sample table contains fewer than 150,000 distinct CDR3 sequences; only one count was recorded for roughly 13% of them. About 3% of the sample is in the top ten clones.

Reading from cysteine to phenylalanine, the CDR3 counts 17 amino acids. Only the CDR3 DNA is retained, 51 bases long and in frame from the first base. Based on the germline V gene, the CDR1 and CDR2 sequences are SGHVS and FQNEAQ. The junction shows trimming of 3 bases on V and 3 bases on J, and the gene matches do not reach 10 bases of it. Sample: whole blood, taken in connection with sensitization to the hapten diphenylcyclopropenone (DPC). This TCR was recovered from a woman between 18 and 29 years old with alopecia areata. Some clones in this sample may be carry-over from other donors' samples. Recombination linked TRBV7-8 to TRBJ2-4, with 8 bases in between that match TRBD2. The DNA sequence reads TGTGCCAGCAGCTTGTTCTCCCGCGGGGGGAACAAAAACATTCAGTACTTC. It is translated as CASSLFSRGGNKNIQYF.